Given below is one TCR beta chain in context. Its antigen is unknown. In the same sample, other DNA sequences code for this CDR3. The sample is drawn from a study of cytomegalovirus exposure and HLA in healthy donors. Primers: 60 Vbeta forward and 13 Jbeta reverse. Sequencing was performed with immunoSEQ multiplex PCR; in TCRdb, only in-frame clones are kept and a portion is missing. The sample yields 150,000 or so clones, 82% seen once. Study-level points and caveats: Association with HLA alleles at 0.05 false discovery rate was found for 17,000 or so TCR beta sequences in a later analysis. In the analysis, some V segments, TRBV6-2 and TRBV6-3 included, were excluded as indistinguishable.

This CDR3 is built from 14 residues. Unmatched junction bases numbered 4, after V lost 3 bases and J lost 4 bases. The V gene's germline CDR1 is KGHSH and CDR2 LQKENI. What was sequenced was PBMCs. The rearrangement links TRBV18 to TRBJ2-7; TRBD1 agrees at 9 bases. This clonotype was obtained from a man under 40 in good health and CMV-seropositive. The CDR3 loop is CASSPGTGTYEQYF. CDR3 DNA: TGTGCCAGCTCACCTGGGACAGGGACTTACGAGCAGTACTTC. The full variable domain, rest sourced from reference TRBV18 and TRBJ2-7, is NAGVMQNPRHLVRRRGQEARLRCSPMKGHSHVYWYRQLPEEGLKFMVYLQKENIIDESGMPKERFSAEFPKEGPSILRIQQVVRGDSAAYFCASSPGTGTYEQYFGPGTRLTVT.